This TCR beta chain was recovered during a study of cytomegalovirus exposure and HLA in healthy donors. Note on this clone: What it binds is not known.

Germline lookup yields CDR1 SGHNT and CDR2 YYREEE (reference sequence). Trimming cost V 3 bases and J 4 bases, with 13 bases left between them. The CDR3 runs to 14 residues. PCR used 60 Vbeta primers and 13 Jbeta primers. Original handling: In a later analysis, the count reached about 82 million unique TCR beta chains, with about 9.9 million shared. Profiled with immunoSEQ multiplex PCR; TCRdb holds only in-frame clones, not every one. Clone size and V and J calls were adopted from that table, with D and trimming inferred from the DNA. The sample consists of about 160,000 clones, about 70% of them appearing once. Findings and limits, study-wide: Reports indicate that TCR beta sequences accurately predicted the HLA-A and HLA-B alleles of most subjects. In a later analysis, common viral pathogens appeared linked to several of the most significant clusters. TCR sequences were mostly rare, though some public TCRs occurred in many donors.

The sequenced material came from PBMCs. V and J are TRBV5-4 and TRBJ1-2; weak D call: TRBD1 (6 bases). This TCR derives from a woman aged 35 to 49 in good health and CMV-seropositive. Here the CDR3 reads CASSYRTVPYGYTF. Here the CDR3 DNA reads TGTGCCAGCAGCTACCGGACAGTACCCTATGGCTACACCTTC.